These 31 T cell receptor beta chains were sequenced from one sample in a study of early T cells in non-severe SARS-CoV-2 infection. Via MiXCR, TCRdb re-called the 5' RACE reads, giving one row per CDR3 protein. The table records 48,000 or so distinct CDR3 sequences, 6.2% of them present only once. The sample consisted of whole blood, taken at baseline. All receptors derive from an adult who was a healthcare worker with PCR-confirmed SARS-CoV-2 infection or an uninfected control (not recorded which).

This clonotype was recorded many times. J is TRBJ2-3 and V is TRBV12-3 or TRBV12-4; 8 bases match TRBD1. Trimming removed 5 bases from V and 8 bases from J; junction bases left unmatched: 12. This CDR3 contains 15 residues. The CDR3 region is CASSGDRGGTGTQYF. The CDR3 bases are TGTGCCAGCAGTGGAGACAGGGGAGGCACGGGTACGCAGTATTTT.

Remarks on this clonotype: The junction differs from germline at one of its ends, possibly a read error. This rearrangement joins TRBV2 to TRBJ1-2; D may be TRBD1 (5 bases). Germline V gene sequence: CDR1 SNHLY, CDR2 FYNNEI. This CDR3 region has 12 residues. The CDR3 bases are TGTGCCAGCAGCAGGGCGAGCTATGGCTTCACCTTC. As protein: CASSRASYGFTF.

This clonotype was picked up many times. CDR3 sequence reads: CASTAWGVTEAFF. In DNA form, the CDR3 reads TGTGCCAGCACAGCATGGGGGGTTACTGAAGCTTTCTTT. The chain uses TRBV6-6 and TRBJ1-1, with D possibly matching TRBD1 (5 bases). CDR3 size: 13 residues. From germline, CDR1 is MNHNY and CDR2 SVGAGI (reference sequence). Deletions cut 7 bases from V and 5 bases from J, with 14 bases between.

This clonotype was observed a few times. The chain couples TRBV7-9 to TRBJ1-2, with unresolved D. Germline-derived CDR1 and CDR2 are SEHNR and FQNEAQ (reference sequence). This CDR3 is 15 amino acids long. V was pared by 8 bases and J by 2 bases, with 18 bases between. The CDR3 bases are TGTGCCAGCGCAAGAAGTTCGGAGGAAAACTATGGCTACACCTTC. This gives the protein CASARSSEENYGYTF. Full variable domain (missing parts from reference TRBV7-9 and TRBJ1-2): DTGVSQNPRHKITKRGQNVTFRCDPISEHNRLYWYRQTLGQGPEFLTYFQNEAQLEKSRLLSDRFSAERPKGSFSTLEIQRTEQGDSAMYLCASARSSEENYGYTFGSGTRLTVV.

This clonotype was counted many times. The chain carries TRBV7-3 and TRBJ2-1, with D possibly being TRBD1 or TRBD2 (6 bases each). This CDR3 is 16 amino acids long. Germline V CDR1 and CDR2: SGHTA, FQGTGA. V lost 5 bases and J 2 bases, leaving 16 bases between the germline ends. The DNA of the CDR3 is TGTGCCAGCAGCCCGCCGGGGGCCCCGGCCTACAATGAGCAGTTCTTC. It encodes CASSPPGAPAYNEQFF.

This rearrangement joins TRBV28 to TRBJ2-7, with a tentative D call TRBD2 (7 bases). CDR3 length equals 15 residues. CDR1 and CDR2 from the germline V gene are MDHEN and SYDVKM. The V end lost 4 bases, the J end lost 5 bases, and 18 bases lay between the germline ends. This CDR3 is CASSSGGAEDHEQYF. The CDR3 DNA is TGTGCCAGCAGTTCGGGGGGCGCGGAGGATCACGAGCAGTACTTC.

The chain joins TRBV19 to TRBJ2-2; D gene ambiguous. Germline-derived CDR1 and CDR2 are LNHDA and SQIVND (reference sequence). The CDR3 spans 12 residues. V lost 6 bases, J lost 8 bases, and 10 bases lay in between. Here the CDR3 DNA reads TGTGCCAGTAGCCCCTGGACGGGGGAGCTGTTTTTT. Amino acid sequence: CASSPWTGELFF.

V is TRBV10-2 and J is TRBJ1-2; tentative D call: TRBD1 (6 bases). The CDR3 totals 13 residues. Germline V gene data show CDR1 as WSHSY and CDR2 as SAAADI. Trimming removed 8 bases from V and 2 bases from J, with 12 bases in between. The CDR3 sequence is CASAGAMNYGYTF. In DNA, the CDR3 is TGCGCCAGCGCAGGGGCCATGAACTATGGCTACACCTTC.

This clonotype showed up just a few times. The chain has TRBV4-2 and TRBJ2-2; 9 positions match TRBD2. The junction had 6 bases not matched to a gene; V was cut back by 2 bases and J by 5 bases. CDR3 size: 16 residues. Germline V gene lookup returns CDR1 LGHNA and CDR2 YNFKEQ. The CDR3 DNA is TGTGCCAGCAGCCAATATAGCGGGAGTGGGACCGGGGAGCTGTTTTTT. This encodes CASSQYSGSGTGELFF.

This clonotype was seen at least ten times. CDR3 in DNA: TGCAGCGTCCGAGGGGGGCAAGGGGAAAAACTGTTTTTT. Translating it yields CSVRGGQGEKLFF. V usage is TRBV29-1 and J usage is TRBJ1-4; D is possibly TRBD1 (6 bases). CDR1 SQVTM and CDR2 ANQGSEA come from the germline V gene. This CDR3 has 13 residues. V was cut by 6 bases and J by 8 bases, with 16 bases left in between.

This clonotype appeared a few times. The chain is built from TRBV1 and TRBJ1-6; the table assigns TRBD1, which was not confirmed against the DNA. TRBV1 is shown as a pseudogene. The CDR3 contains 17 residues. DNA of the CDR3: TGCACCAGCAGCCAAGATGTCCGGGACCCATATAATTCACCCCTCCACTTT. Protein product: CTSSQDVRDPYNSPLHF.

This chain uses TRBV10-3 with TRBJ1-5; 9 positions match TRBD1. The CDR3 has 13 amino acids. J was trimmed by 3 bases and V by 11 bases; bases with no gene match: 5. Germline V gene data show CDR1 as ENHRY and CDR2 as SYGVKD. The CDR3 DNA follows: TGTGCCTCCCGGGACAGGGACAATCAGCCCCAGCATTTT. Its protein product is CASRDRDNQPQHF.

Details on this clonotype: A junction end diverges from the germline sequence, so it may reflect a read error. The chain recombines TRBV3-1 with TRBJ2-7; D uncertain. From germline, CDR1 is LGHDT and CDR2 YNNKEL (reference sequence). The CDR3 totals 12 residues. The CDR3: CASSQGRVGLDF. DNA for the CDR3: TGTGCCAGCAGCCAAGGTCGAGTGGGTTTGGACTTC.

This clonotype was counted between two and nine times. The chain recombines TRBV4-1 with TRBJ2-7, with TRBD1 matching over 10 bases. V lost 3 bases to trimming and J lost 3 bases; unmatched junction nucleotides: 8. The CDR3 runs 16 residues. Germline V gene data show CDR1 as MGHRA and CDR2 as YSYEKL. The CDR3 DNA sequence: TGCGCCAGCAGCCATGACTCGACAGGGGGCGTCTACGAGCAGTACTTC. Protein product: CASSHDSTGGVYEQYF.

This clonotype was counted at least ten times. The chain combines TRBV7-6 with TRBJ2-4; 7 nucleotides align to TRBD2. The CDR3 is made up of 15 amino acids. V lost 5 bases, J lost 0 bases, and 4 bases stayed unmatched. The germline gives CDR1 SGHVS, CDR2 FNYEAQ. The CDR3 protein is CASSLVAGAKNIQYF. The DNA for the CDR3 is TGTGCCAGCAGCCTGGTAGCGGGAGCCAAAAACATTCAGTACTTC. The full variable domain, rest sourced from reference TRBV7-6 and TRBJ2-4, is GAGVSQSPRYKVTKRGQDVALRCDPISGHVSLYWYRQALGQGPEFLTYFNYEAQQDKSGLPNDRFSAERPEGSISTLTIQRTEQRDSAMYRCASSLVAGAKNIQYFGAGTRLSVL.

This clonotype was counted many times. The chain recombines TRBV7-8 with TRBJ2-3; the D gene is possibly TRBD2 (5 bases). Per the germline V gene, CDR1 is SGHVS and CDR2 is FQNEAQ. The V and J ends lost 1 base and 2 bases respectively, with 19 bases between them. This CDR3 has 18 amino acids. The DNA of the CDR3 is TGTGCCAGCAGCTTAGGTCGGTCTGAGGGCGTACCCACAGATACGCAGTATTTT. Its translation: CASSLGRSEGVPTDTQYF.

This clonotype has just a few counts. This chain connects TRBV6-6 to TRBJ1-2, with 7 bases fitting TRBD1. Trimming took 0 bases from V and 6 from J; bases not matched to a gene: 4. The germline V gene encodes CDR1 MNHNY and CDR2 SVGAGI (reference sequence). The CDR3 consists of 14 residues. CDR3 region: CASSYSEQGNGYTF. For the CDR3, the DNA is TGTGCCAGCAGTTACTCTGAACAGGGGAATGGCTACACCTTC.

In this sample, this clonotype turned up many times. This sequence joins TRBV24-1 and TRBJ2-7; 14 nucleotides line up with TRBD2. Trimming at V came to 3 bases and at J to 0 bases, leaving 6 bases not matched to a gene. This CDR3 is 18 amino acids long. Germline V gene lookup returns CDR1 KGHDR and CDR2 SFDVKD. CDR3 sequence (DNA): TGTGCCACCAGTGATACCGGGACTAGCGGGAGAAGCTCCTACGAGCAGTACTTC. Protein sequence: CATSDTGTSGRSSYEQYF.

This clonotype has only a few counts. This rearrangement joins TRBV19 to TRBJ2-7; 8 bases agree with TRBD2. The germline CDR1 and CDR2 sequences are LNHDA and SQIVND (reference sequence). V shed 9 bases, J shed 4 bases, and the junction held 5 bases outside the gene matches. The CDR3 extends over 12 amino acids. This CDR3 is CASGRGEYEQYF. In DNA form, the CDR3 reads TGTGCCAGCGGGAGGGGAGAGTACGAGCAGTACTTC.

Only a few counts were recorded for this clonotype. CDR3 in amino acids: CASTGGRVANYGYTF. The CDR3 nucleotides are TGTGCCAGCACAGGAGGCAGGGTAGCTAACTATGGCTACACCTTC. The chain carries TRBV6-1 and TRBJ1-2; D is perhaps TRBD1 (5 bases). V lost 7 bases and J 0 bases, leaving 15 bases between the germline ends. Germline CDR1 and CDR2: MNHNS and SASEGT. The CDR3 contains 15 residues.

The rearrangement links TRBV2 to TRBJ1-5, with TRBD1 matching over 8 bases. The CDR3 loop spans 15 amino acids. CDR1 SNHLY and CDR2 FYNNEI come from the germline V gene. V trimming: 7 bases; J trimming: 4 bases; junction bases outside the gene matches: 9. The CDR3 coding sequence is TGTGCCAGCACCCAAGGGGGGACAGGTAATCAGCCCCAGCATTTT. This codes for CASTQGGTGNQPQHF.

This clonotype was recorded at least ten times. Here the CDR3 reads CSARSESGHEQYF. CDR3 sequence (DNA): TGCAGTGCTAGAAGTGAGTCCGGCCACGAGCAGTACTTC. J is TRBJ2-7 and V is TRBV20-1, with unresolved D. The CDR3 extends over 13 amino acids. Germline V gives CDR1 DFQATT, CDR2 SNEGSKA (reference sequence). V was cut by 2 bases and J by 5 bases, with 13 bases left in between.

This clonotype was seen a few times. The chain links TRBV29-1 to TRBJ2-5, with D perhaps assigned TRBD1 or TRBD2 (5 bases each). V lost 4 bases to trimming and J lost 5 bases, with 14 bases between them. The CDR3 spans 13 residues. Germline V gives CDR1 SQVTM, CDR2 ANQGSEA. CDR3 residues: CSVVGTPRETQYF. In DNA form, the CDR3 reads TGCAGCGTTGTGGGGACGCCTCGGGAGACCCAGTACTTC. The variable domain in full, completed from reference TRBV29-1 and TRBJ2-5, reads SAVISQKPSRDICQRGTSLTIQCQVDSQVTMMFWYRQQPGQSLTLIATANQGSEATYESGFVIDKFPISRPNLTFSTLTVSNMSPEDSSIYLCSVVGTPRETQYFGPGTRLLVL.

V and J are TRBV7-2 and TRBJ2-3; TRBD2 agrees at 9 bases. Germline V CDR1 and CDR2: SGHTA, FQGNSA. Trimming at V came to 3 bases and at J to 3 bases, leaving 4 bases not matched to a gene. The CDR3 is made up of 15 amino acids. The CDR3 nucleotides are TGTGCCAGCAGCTTTAGCGGGAGTGAAACAGATACGCAGTATTTT. This translates into CASSFSGSETDTQYF.

The chain employs TRBV5-5 and TRBJ2-7, with 12 bases identical to TRBD2. This CDR3 comprises 15 residues. V lost 4 bases to trimming and J lost 4 bases; unmatched junction nucleotides: 6. Germline-derived CDR1 and CDR2 are SGHKS and YYEKEE (reference sequence). The CDR3 region is CASSAPTSGSYEQYF. The DNA of the CDR3 is TGTGCCAGCAGCGCGCCGACTAGCGGGAGTTACGAGCAGTACTTC.

The CDR3 loop reads CSGLEAEAFF. The CDR3 nucleotides are TGCAGCGGTCTTGAAGCTGAAGCTTTCTTT. The chain joins TRBV29-1 to TRBJ1-1, with no clear D. Germline CDR1 reads SQVTM; CDR2 reads ANQGSEA. The CDR3 contains 10 residues. The V end lost 7 bases, the J end lost 6 bases, and 9 bases lay between the germline ends.

Here the CDR3 DNA reads TGTGCCAGCAGTACCGGACAGGCCGACGAGCAGTACTTC. This encodes CASSTGQADEQYF. This rearrangement joins TRBV12-3 or TRBV12-4 to TRBJ2-7, with 7 bases identical to TRBD1. The junction had 6 bases not matched to a gene; V was cut back by 5 bases and J by 5 bases. This CDR3 has 13 amino acids.

This chain joins TRBV27 and TRBJ1-1; D uncertain. Trimming took off 7 bases at V and 3 bases at J, with 6 bases between the two ends. In germline, CDR1 is MNHEY, CDR2 SMNVEV (reference sequence). The CDR3 loop spans 11 amino acids. CDR3 bases: TGTGCCAGCATAGGATACACTGAAGCTTTCTTT. This translates into CASIGYTEAFF.

This clonotype has a handful of counts. The chain carries TRBV5-1 and TRBJ1-2, with D unresolved. The V gene's germline CDR1 is SGHRS and CDR2 YFSETQ. V dropped 0 bases and J dropped 9 bases, with 6 bases sitting between them. This CDR3 contains 11 residues. The CDR3 spells CASSLGTSYTF. The DNA for the CDR3 is TGCGCCAGCAGCTTGGGGACGAGCTACACCTTC.

The chain is built from TRBV12-5 and TRBJ2-3; the D is unclear. This CDR3 is built from 11 residues. V lost 6 bases to trimming and J lost 8 bases, with 9 bases between them. CDR1 LGHNT and CDR2 FRNRAP come from the germline V gene. Written as DNA, the CDR3 is TGTGCTAGTGGCTCTTCATTTACGCAGTATTTT. Encoded protein: CASGSSFTQYF.

This clonotype was detected many times. The J gene is TRBJ1-2, the V gene TRBV7-9, with a weak D call TRBD1 (5 bases). Trimming took 1 base from V and 2 from J, leaving 11 bases between them. Germline loops: CDR1 SEHNR, CDR2 FQNEAQ (reference sequence). The CDR3 runs 15 residues. The CDR3 loop is CASSLGRDENYGYTF. For the CDR3, the DNA is TGTGCCAGCAGCTTAGGCAGGGACGAAAACTATGGCTACACCTTC.